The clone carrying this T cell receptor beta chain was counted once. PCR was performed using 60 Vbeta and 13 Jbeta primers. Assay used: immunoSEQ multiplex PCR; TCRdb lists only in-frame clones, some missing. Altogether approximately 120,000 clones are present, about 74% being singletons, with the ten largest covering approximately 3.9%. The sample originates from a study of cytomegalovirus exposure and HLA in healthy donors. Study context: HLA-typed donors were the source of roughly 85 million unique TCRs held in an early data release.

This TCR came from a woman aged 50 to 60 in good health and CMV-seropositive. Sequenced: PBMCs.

CDR3 nucleotide sequence: TGTGCCAGCAGCTTGGGGTCCGGGAACTATGGCTACACCTTC. Protein: CASSLGSGNYGYTF. The chain carries TRBV5-4 and TRBJ1-2; D is unclear. The CDR3 has 14 residues. The V end lost 0 bases, the J end lost 2 bases, and 8 bases lay between the germline ends. Germline values: CDR1 SGHNT, CDR2 YYREEE (reference sequence).